The T cell receptor (beta chain) described here comes from a study of T cells in localized non-small cell lung cancer. Study observations and caveats: Median detection of top 100 tumor clones in adjacent lung was around 60 clones. In uninvolved adjacent lung, T cell clonality reached its highest value, exceeding tumor. It remains possible that heterogeneity exists, since only one tumor region was sequenced. Longer overall survival was seen with higher T cell density measured in blood.

This CDR3 spans 13 amino acids. CDR1 is SEHNR, CDR2 FQNEAQ, per germline (reference sequence). Trimming took off 1 base at V and 2 bases at J, with 6 bases between the two ends. As for this clone: Antigen specificity is unknown.

The table came from immunoSEQ multiplex PCR; TCRdb's copy has only in-frame clones and leaves some out. The repertoire holds fewer than 95,000 clones, with roughly 93% as singletons. Sequenced here: PBMCs, sampled before any cancer treatment. The J gene is TRBJ2-7, the V gene TRBV7-9; no clear D gene. The sequence was obtained from a woman aged 35 to 70 with stage II squamous cell lung carcinoma. The CDR3 reads CASSLGATYEQYF. Here the CDR3 DNA reads TGTGCCAGCAGCTTAGGGGCCACCTACGAGCAGTACTTC.